This record looks at one T cell receptor (gamma chain) sequence and its context. What it binds is unknown. Other DNA sequences within the sample encode an identical CDR3. RNA was extracted from the cells and then reverse transcribed. Pooled V-gene forward primers with one constant-region reverse primer generated the CDR3 amplicons by multiplex PCR. TCRdb reanalyzed the multiplex PCR reads using CATT. The repertoire has some 6,500 gamma-chain clones, roughly 45% of them found once; the top ten carry approximately 2%. This specimen belongs to a study of Vδ1+ human thymocytes. Study-level points and caveats: Despite high sort purity, roughly a fifth of thymic T cell receptor delta sequences were Vdelta2. Thymic TRG and TRD repertoires appeared highly polyclonal, with Gaussian CDR3 length distributions. Bulk data may be misread because of unexpected Vdelta2 sequences.

Thymocytes were sorted as CD3+ TCRVdelta1+ TCRVdelta2- after alphabeta T cell depletion. Vdelta1+ thymocyte sorts reached between roughly 98% and 99.6% purity. V gave up 0 bases and J gave up 0 bases; unmatched junction bases: 2. The germline CDR1 and CDR2 sequences are VTNTFY and YDVSTARD (reference sequence). The CDR3 extends over 14 amino acids. Material: Vdelta1+ gamma-delta thymocytes from the thymus. Subset reported: FACS-sorted CD3+ TCRalphabeta- TCRVdelta1+ TCRVdelta2- thymocytes. This chain links TRGV3 with TRGJ1 or TRGJ2. TCRdb records no J gene; here it was assigned by comparing the DNA to germline. The TCR was taken from a boy under two years old who had congenital heart surgery. CDR3 DNA: TGTGCCACCTGGGACAGGGAGAATTATTATAAGAAACTCTTT. Its translation: CATWDRENYYKKLF.